Shown below are 7 T cell receptor beta chains from a single sample sequenced in a study of T cell repertoires in cytomegalovirus infection (dated by TCRdb to the late 2010s). This sample was sequenced with an Illumina HiSeq 1500. The public reads were quality trimmed at Q25 with fastp and then assembled into clones with MiXCR by TCRdb, keeping productive beta chains. Identical CDR3 proteins give one entry, which carries the most common genes and DNA. For this sample the table gives 150,000 to 200,000 distinct CDR3 sequences, of which roughly 20% were detected only once. The ten largest account for about 2.9% of the sample. Specimen: PBMCs. The receptors stem from a human donor in good health (CMV status not recorded). Some clones in this sample may be carry-over from other donors' samples.

This clonotype was picked up a small number of times. The chain couples TRBV4-3 to TRBJ2-1; tentatively, D is TRBD2 (7 bases). V shed 0 bases and J shed 5 bases, with 14 bases lying between them. The CDR3 has 16 residues. Germline-derived CDR1 and CDR2 are LGHNA and YSLEER. CDR3 residues: CASSQDRGARNNEQFF. The CDR3 coding sequence is TGCGCCAGCAGCCAAGATCGGGGGGCGCGGAACAATGAGCAGTTCTTC.

This clonotype has just a few counts. This chain links TRBV13 with TRBJ2-2, with 7 bases aligning to TRBD2. Germline lookup yields CDR1 PRHDT and CDR2 FYEKMQ (reference sequence). CDR3 length: 15 amino acids. With V trimmed by 1 base and J by 6 bases, 5 bases remained unmatched. Written as DNA, the CDR3 is TGTGCCAGCAGCTTAGAGGAACTAGCGTCCGGGGAGCTGTTTTTT. Its translation: CASSLEELASGELFF.

V and J are TRBV11-2 and TRBJ2-7; TRBD1 matches 7 bases. This CDR3 spans 17 amino acids. Germline CDR1 reads SGHAT; CDR2 reads FQNNGV. J gave up 1 base and V 5 bases, and 14 bases lay outside the gene matches. In nucleotides, the CDR3 is TGTGCCAGCAGCCTACACAGGGGAGAGGTGGTATCCTACGAGCAGTACTTC. Its protein product is CASSLHRGEVVSYEQYF.

This clonotype was recorded at least ten times. V gene TRBV7-3 combines with J gene TRBJ2-2; D may be TRBD1 or TRBD2 (6 bases each). Trimming took 1 base from V and 2 from J, leaving 11 bases between them. Germline CDR1 and CDR2: SGHTA and FQGTGA. The CDR3 spans 16 residues. In DNA form, the CDR3 reads TGTGCCAGCAGCTTAAACGGGGGACAAAACACCGGGGAGCTGTTTTTT. Translated: CASSLNGGQNTGELFF.

V is TRBV12-3 or TRBV12-4 and J is TRBJ2-5; no clear D gene. The CDR3 contains 13 residues. The V end was cut by 3 bases, the J end by 3 bases, with 8 bases between. The CDR3 spells CASSFRSKETQYF. The CDR3 DNA reads as TGTGCCAGCAGTTTTCGATCGAAAGAGACCCAGTACTTC.

The gene calls are TRBV5-6 and TRBJ1-2, with a tentative D call TRBD1 (5 bases). Germline CDR1 and CDR2: SGHDT and YYEEEE. The CDR3 length is 13 residues. V gave up 6 bases and J gave up 8 bases, with 17 bases separating them. Here the CDR3 DNA reads TGTGCCAGCACCTACTTGGGGGGACGGGGCTACACCTTC. Encoded protein: CASTYLGGRGYTF.

This clonotype was found a few times. The chain's CDR3 is CSAGAGAGNQPQHF. CDR3 coding DNA: TGCAGCGCCGGGGCGGGCGCGGGCAATCAGCCCCAGCATTTT. The chain carries TRBV29-1 and TRBJ1-5, with TRBD1 as a possible D gene (5 bases). V was clipped by 7 bases and J by 2 bases, with 15 bases between them. CDR1 is SQVTM and CDR2 is ANQGSEA in the germline V gene. The CDR3 runs to 14 residues.